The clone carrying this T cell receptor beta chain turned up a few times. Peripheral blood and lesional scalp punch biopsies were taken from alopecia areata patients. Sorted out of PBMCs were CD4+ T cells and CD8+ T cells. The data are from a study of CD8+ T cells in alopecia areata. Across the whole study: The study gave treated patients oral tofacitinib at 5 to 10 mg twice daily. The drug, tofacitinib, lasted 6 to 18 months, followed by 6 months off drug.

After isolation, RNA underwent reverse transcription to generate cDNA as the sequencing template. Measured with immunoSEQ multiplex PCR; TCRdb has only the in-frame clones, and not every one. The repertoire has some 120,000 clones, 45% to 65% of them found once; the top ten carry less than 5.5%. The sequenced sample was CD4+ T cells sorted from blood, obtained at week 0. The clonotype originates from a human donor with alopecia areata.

This chain's CDR3 is CASSGQGGTEAFF. The CDR3 DNA reads TGTGCCAGCAGCGGACAGGGGGGCACTGAAGCTTTCTTT. J is TRBJ1-1 and V is TRBV7-2; 10 bases are shared with TRBD1. Germline lookup yields CDR1 SGHTA and CDR2 FQGNSA. The J segment lost 4 bases and the V segment lost 5 bases, leaving 1 base of the junction unmatched. This CDR3 has 13 residues.